What follows describes a single TCR beta chain. What it binds is unknown. This sample stems from a study of blood T cells in healthy people across ages. General study points: The unknown donor CMV status may have confounded expanded clonotype changes.

For the second PCR, which ran for roughly 7 to 11 cycles, a sample-barcoded 5' primer and a J-beta primer mix were used. TCRdb fed the 5' RACE reads into MiXCR, producing one record per CDR3 protein. The repertoire holds about 500,000 distinct CDR3 sequences, 24% seen once, with roughly 9.4% in the top ten. This sample was shared with a second study, whose subject was T cells of mothers and their children.

This TCR was sampled from a boy aged 5-17 years in good health. Sequencing was carried out using blood.

Here the CDR3 reads CASSQEGGQGARPEKLFF. CDR3 sequence (DNA): TGCGCCAGCAGCCAGGAGGGGGGTCAGGGAGCCAGGCCTGAAAAACTGTTTTTT. The genes are TRBV4-3 and TRBJ1-4; D is possibly TRBD1 (6 bases). This CDR3 comprises 18 residues. V gave up 3 bases and J gave up 7 bases, with 24 bases separating them. Germline CDR1 reads LGHNA; CDR2 reads YSLEER.